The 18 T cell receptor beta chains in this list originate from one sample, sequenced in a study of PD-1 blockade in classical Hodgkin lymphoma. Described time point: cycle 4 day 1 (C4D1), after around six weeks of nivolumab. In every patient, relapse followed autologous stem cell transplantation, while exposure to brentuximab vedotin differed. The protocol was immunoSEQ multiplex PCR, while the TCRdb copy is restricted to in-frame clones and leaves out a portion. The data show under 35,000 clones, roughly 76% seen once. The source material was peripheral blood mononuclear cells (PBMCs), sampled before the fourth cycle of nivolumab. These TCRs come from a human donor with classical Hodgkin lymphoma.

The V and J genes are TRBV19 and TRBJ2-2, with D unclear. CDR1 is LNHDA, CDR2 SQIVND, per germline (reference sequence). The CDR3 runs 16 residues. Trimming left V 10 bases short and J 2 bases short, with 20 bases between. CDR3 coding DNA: TGTGCCACTCCCGGGTCAGAGTCCGTTAACACCGGGGAGCTGTTTTTT. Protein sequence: CATPGSESVNTGELFF.

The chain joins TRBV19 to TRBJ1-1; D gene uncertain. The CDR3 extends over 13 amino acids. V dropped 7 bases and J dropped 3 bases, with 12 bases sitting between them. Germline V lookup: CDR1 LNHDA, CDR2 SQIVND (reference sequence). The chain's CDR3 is CASKLGSYTEAFF. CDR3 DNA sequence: TGTGCCAGTAAGTTGGGGTCTTACACTGAAGCTTTCTTT.

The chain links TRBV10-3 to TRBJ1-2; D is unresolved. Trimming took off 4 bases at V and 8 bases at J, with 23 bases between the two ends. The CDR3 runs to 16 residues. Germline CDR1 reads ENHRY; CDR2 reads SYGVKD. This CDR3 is CAISATLNDRLGGYTF. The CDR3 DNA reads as TGTGCCATCAGTGCGACGTTAAACGACCGTCTGGGGGGCTACACCTTC.

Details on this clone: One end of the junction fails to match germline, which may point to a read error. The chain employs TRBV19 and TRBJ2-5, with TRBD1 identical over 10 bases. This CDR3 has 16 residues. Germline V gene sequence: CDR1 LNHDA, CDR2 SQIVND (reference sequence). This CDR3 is CASSLEGQGLQETQYF. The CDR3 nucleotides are TGTGCCAGTAGTCTAGAGGGACAGGGGCTCCAAGAGACCCAGTACTTC.

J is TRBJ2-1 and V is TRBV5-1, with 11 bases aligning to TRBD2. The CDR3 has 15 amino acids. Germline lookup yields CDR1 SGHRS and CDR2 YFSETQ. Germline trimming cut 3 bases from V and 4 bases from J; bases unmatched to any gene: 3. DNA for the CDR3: TGCGCCAGCAGCTCCGGGACTAGCGGTTACAATGAGCAGTTCTTC. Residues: CASSSGTSGYNEQFF.

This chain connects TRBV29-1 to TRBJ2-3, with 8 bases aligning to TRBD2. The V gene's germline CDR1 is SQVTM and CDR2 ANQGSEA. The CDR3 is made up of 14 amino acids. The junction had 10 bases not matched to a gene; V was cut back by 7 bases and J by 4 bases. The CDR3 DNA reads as TGCAGCGCTATACCGGGACTAGGGGCAGATACGCAGTATTTT. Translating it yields CSAIPGLGADTQYF.

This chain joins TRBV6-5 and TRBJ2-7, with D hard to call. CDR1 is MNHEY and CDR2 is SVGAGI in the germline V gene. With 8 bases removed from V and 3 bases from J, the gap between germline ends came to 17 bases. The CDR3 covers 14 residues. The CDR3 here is CASGAWESGYEQYF. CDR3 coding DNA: TGTGCCAGCGGAGCCTGGGAATCGGGCTACGAGCAGTACTTC.

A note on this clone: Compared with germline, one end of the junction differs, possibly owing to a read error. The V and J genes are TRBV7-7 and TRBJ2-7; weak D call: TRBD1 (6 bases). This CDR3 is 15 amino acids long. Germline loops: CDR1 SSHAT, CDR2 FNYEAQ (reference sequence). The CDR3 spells CASSPLDSSSYEQYF. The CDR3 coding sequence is TGTGCTAGCAGCCCATTGGACAGTAGCTCCTACGAGCAGTACTTC.

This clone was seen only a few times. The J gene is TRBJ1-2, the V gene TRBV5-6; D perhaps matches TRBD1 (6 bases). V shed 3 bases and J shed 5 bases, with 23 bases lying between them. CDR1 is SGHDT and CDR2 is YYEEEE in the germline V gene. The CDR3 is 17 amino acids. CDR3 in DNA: TGTGCCAGCAGCTCCTACATAGAACAGGGAAGGCAATATGGCTACACCTTC. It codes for CASSSYIEQGRQYGYTF.

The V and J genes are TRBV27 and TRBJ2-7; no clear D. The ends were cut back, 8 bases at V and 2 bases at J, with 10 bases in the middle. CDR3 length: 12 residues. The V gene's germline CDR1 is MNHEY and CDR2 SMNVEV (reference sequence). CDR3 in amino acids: CASGSSAYEQYF. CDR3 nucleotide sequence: TGTGCCAGCGGTTCTTCCGCCTACGAGCAGTACTTC.

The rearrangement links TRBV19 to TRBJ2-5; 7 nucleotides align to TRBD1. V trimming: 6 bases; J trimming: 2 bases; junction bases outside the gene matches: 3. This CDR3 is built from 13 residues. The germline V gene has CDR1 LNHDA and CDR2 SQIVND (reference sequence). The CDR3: CASSGTAQETQYF. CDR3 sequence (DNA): TGTGCCAGTAGCGGGACAGCACAAGAGACCCAGTACTTC.

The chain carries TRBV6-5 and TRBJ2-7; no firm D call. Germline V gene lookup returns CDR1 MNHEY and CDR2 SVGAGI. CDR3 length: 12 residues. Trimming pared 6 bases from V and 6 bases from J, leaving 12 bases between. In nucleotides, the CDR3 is TGTGCCAGCAGGGTCAGGAACGGCGAGCAGTACTTC. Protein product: CASRVRNGEQYF.

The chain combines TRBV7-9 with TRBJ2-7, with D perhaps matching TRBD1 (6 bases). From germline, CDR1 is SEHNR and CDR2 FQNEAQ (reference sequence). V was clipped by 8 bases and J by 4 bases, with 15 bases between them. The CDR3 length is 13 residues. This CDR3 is CASQGSPNYEQYF. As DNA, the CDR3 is TGTGCCAGCCAGGGGTCCCCGAATTACGAGCAGTACTTC.

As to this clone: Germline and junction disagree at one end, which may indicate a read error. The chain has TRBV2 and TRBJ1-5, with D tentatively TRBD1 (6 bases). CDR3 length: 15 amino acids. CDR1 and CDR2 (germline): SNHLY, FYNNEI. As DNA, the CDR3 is TGTGCCAGCAGCGAAGGGGGAGGTAGCAATCAGCCCCAGCATTTT. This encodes CASSEGGGSNQPQHF.

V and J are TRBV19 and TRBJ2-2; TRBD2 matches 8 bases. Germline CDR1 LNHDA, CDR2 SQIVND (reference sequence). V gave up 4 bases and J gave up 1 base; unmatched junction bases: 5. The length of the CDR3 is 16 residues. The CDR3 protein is CASSRDGRVNTGELFF. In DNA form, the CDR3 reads TGTGCCAGTAGTAGGGACGGGAGGGTGAACACCGGGGAGCTGTTTTTT.

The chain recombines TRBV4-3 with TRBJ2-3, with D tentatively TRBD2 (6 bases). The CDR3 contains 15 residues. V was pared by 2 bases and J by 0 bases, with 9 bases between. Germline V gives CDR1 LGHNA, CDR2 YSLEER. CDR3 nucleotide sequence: TGCGCCAGCAGCCAAATAGCGGCTAGCACAGATACGCAGTATTTT. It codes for CASSQIAASTDTQYF.

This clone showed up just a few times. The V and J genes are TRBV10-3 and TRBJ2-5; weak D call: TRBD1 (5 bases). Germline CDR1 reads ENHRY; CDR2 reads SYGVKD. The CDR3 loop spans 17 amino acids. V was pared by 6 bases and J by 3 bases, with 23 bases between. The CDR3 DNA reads TGTGCCATCAGACCAGGACCCAGGGCCCGAGAAGAAGAGACCCAGTACTTC. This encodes CAIRPGPRAREEETQYF.

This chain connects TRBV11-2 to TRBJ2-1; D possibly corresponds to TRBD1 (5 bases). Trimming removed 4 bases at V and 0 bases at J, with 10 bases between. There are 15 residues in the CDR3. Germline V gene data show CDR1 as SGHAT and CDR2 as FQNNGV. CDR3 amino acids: CASSYRQTSYNEQFF. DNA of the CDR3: TGTGCCAGCAGCTATAGACAGACCTCCTACAATGAGCAGTTCTTC.